The 8 T cell receptor beta chains given below trace back to one sample, sequenced in a study of control samples from healthy donors and cancer patients. The data were produced by immunoSEQ multiplex PCR, yet TCRdb's version contains in-frame clones alone and is incomplete. The table includes about 78,000 clones, roughly 89% detected once. Sequencing used blood. The receptors here all came from a woman in her sixties in good health.

V and J are TRBV6-4 and TRBJ1-1; 7 bases match TRBD1. The V gene's germline CDR1 is MRHNA and CDR2 SNTAGT. CDR3 length equals 13 residues. J was trimmed by 1 base and V by 8 bases; bases with no gene match: 4. The chain's CDR3 is CASRRQGNTEAFF. For the CDR3, the DNA is TGTGCCAGCCGGCGACAGGGGAACACTGAAGCTTTCTTT.

The rearrangement links TRBV9 to TRBJ2-5, with a possible D match to TRBD2 (6 bases). Between the trimmed V and J ends, which lost 0 bases and 1 base, there was a span of 10 bases. From germline, CDR1 is SGDLS and CDR2 YYNGEE. This CDR3 comprises 15 residues. CDR3 nucleotide sequence: TGTGCCAGCAGCGTAGCGGGGGATCCCCAAGAGACCCAGTACTTC. The encoded protein is CASSVAGDPQETQYF.

The CDR3 loop is CASSSNTGGTEAFF. The CDR3 DNA sequence: TGCGCCAGCAGTTCGAACACAGGGGGCACTGAAGCTTTCTTT. V is TRBV5-1 and J is TRBJ1-1, with TRBD1 matching over 8 bases. J was trimmed by 4 bases and V by 5 bases; bases with no gene match: 7. Germline V gene sequence: CDR1 SGHRS, CDR2 YFSETQ. The CDR3 runs to 14 residues.

This clone was found a few times. The chain links TRBV28 to TRBJ1-2; D might be TRBD1 (5 bases). There are 13 residues in the CDR3. Germline V gene sequence: CDR1 MDHEN, CDR2 SYDVKM. V was cut by 3 bases and J by 0 bases, with 5 bases left in between. The CDR3 region is CASSLGANYGYTF. CDR3 DNA: TGTGCCAGCAGTTTGGGGGCTAACTATGGCTACACCTTC.

The rearrangement uses TRBV19 and TRBJ1-1; no firm D call. Trimming cost V 4 bases and J 1 base, with 7 bases left between them. There are 13 residues in the CDR3. Germline values: CDR1 LNHDA, CDR2 SQIVND (reference sequence). This CDR3 reads CASSKVQNTEAFF. The CDR3 bases are TGTGCCAGTAGTAAAGTCCAGAACACTGAAGCTTTCTTT.

V gene TRBV5-1 combines with J gene TRBJ2-1; D possibly corresponds to TRBD2 (5 bases). The germline V gene has CDR1 SGHRS and CDR2 YFSETQ. CDR3 length: 15 residues. The V and J ends lost 1 base and 4 bases respectively, with 12 bases between them. The CDR3 protein is CASSLRVRTYNEQFF. The CDR3 DNA is TGCGCCAGCAGCTTGCGGGTTAGGACTTACAATGAGCAGTTCTTC.

This chain connects TRBV3-1 (or the pseudogene TRBV3-2) to TRBJ2-1; 7 bases are a match to TRBD2. J lost 7 bases, V lost 4 bases, and 7 bases had no gene match. Germline CDR1 LGHDT, CDR2 YNNKEL (reference sequence). The CDR3 has 14 residues. The CDR3, as DNA: TGTGCCAGCAGCCCCCGTGATAGCGGGAATGAGCAGTTCTTC. As protein: CASSPRDSGNEQFF.

CDR3 protein: CASSRDREGFEQYF. The CDR3, as DNA: TGTGCCAGCAGCCGGGACAGGGAGGGGTTCGAGCAGTACTTC. The chain employs TRBV5-6 and TRBJ2-7; 9 nucleotides match TRBD1. Germline-derived CDR1 and CDR2 are SGHDT and YYEEEE. J lost 6 bases, V lost 4 bases, and 8 bases had no gene match. This CDR3 is built from 14 residues. Variable domain in full (rest from reference TRBV5-6 and TRBJ2-7): DAGVTQSPTHLIKTRGQQVTLRCSPKSGHDTVSWYQQALGQGPQFIFQYYEEEERQRGNFPDRFSGHQFPNYSSELNVNALLLGDSALYLCASSRDREGFEQYFGPGTRLTVT.